This TCR beta chain was observed in a study of blood T cell repertoires in COVID-19 (TCRdb year 2020). Regarding the study in general: Samples from collaborators originated in the United States, Italy and Spain and spanned both the acute and convalescent phases of COVID-19. Deeply sampled blood TCRbeta repertoires from subjects exposed to, actively infected with, or recovered from COVID-19 were included in the dataset. Where HLA class I and class II types were available, the types were taken from metadata supplied by the sample provider, not from assay-based typing. A de-identified subject ID, COVID-19 status, age in years and sex were almost always included in the sample metadata. The samples were drawn from two sources: the first 160 participants of the ongoing ImmuneRACE study, and fewer than 1,500 subjects contributed by 6 global collaborators. The prospective study material was composed of cDNA or gDNA derived from T cells, B-cell-depleted T cells, or PBMCs. A freely available public database, intended as a resource for researchers studying the immune response to SARS-CoV-2, is where the repertoires were released. Study-wide findings and limitations: The amount of clinical and demographic metadata varied by source and participant and was provided uncurated.

In Seattle, one collaborating source enrolled patients while the infection was active and tracked those patients longitudinally over the course of disease. The collaborating institutions used their own protocols to collect whole blood in K2EDTA tubes. For TCRbeta analysis, collaborator samples were shipped as frozen whole blood, as isolated PBMCs, or as DNA extracted from either sample type. The cysteine opens and the phenylalanine closes a CDR3 of 15 amino acids. The CDR3 DNA has 45 bases and is translated from base 1. The germline V gene provides CDR1 LGHNA and CDR2 YSLEER. V is clipped by 4 bases and J by 0 bases, and the sequence between their germline boundaries is 11 bases long. The immunoSEQ Assay, a bias-controlled multiplex PCR, was used to amplify TCRbeta CDR3 regions from genomic DNA. In the authors' own workflow: The number of nucleated cells in each sample was estimated from the amplification of reference gene primers within the assay. To quantify the absolute abundance of each unique TCRbeta CDR3 rearrangement, sequence reads were collapsed and filtered. For each sample, productive Simpson clonality was calculated as the square root of Simpson's diversity index across productive rearrangements. The table comes from immuneACCESS by way of TCRdb, which keeps in-frame sequences with V and J called. Part of the clones is missing from these tables; in studies checked, under half for an unresolved V gene and the rest for unknown reasons. The DNA was the basis for D and trimming; V, J and clone size are from that table. The sample profile shows some 260,000 clones; approximately 88% of them were found once. Together, the top ten hold approximately 6% of the sample.

About this clone: Its antigen is not yet known. The record has no base qualities; no much larger clone is one base away.

Recombination connected TRBV4-3 to TRBJ2-3, and possibly TRBD1, on 5 matching bases. This TCR was sampled from a woman in her twenties or thirties with COVID-19, enrolled during active disease. Sequencing was carried out using peripheral blood. The CDR3: CASSPAGYSTDTQYF. In nucleotide form, the sequence is TGCGCCAGCAGCCCAGCAGGGTACAGCACAGATACGCAGTATTTT.